Sequencing of this T cell receptor beta chain was carried out in a study of T cell repertoires in cytomegalovirus infection. The V gene's germline CDR1 is MNHNS and CDR2 SASEGT. Trimming cost V 0 bases and J 1 base, with 13 bases left between them. The CDR3 totals 18 residues. Regarding this clonotype: Its specificity is not known.

TCRdb analysed the reads with MiXCR anew, one entry per CDR3 protein. Found here are about 920,000 distinct CDR3 sequences, approximately 31% of them singletons; the top ten hold 11% to 15%. The J gene is TRBJ2-6, the V gene TRBV6-1; D is possibly TRBD2 (7 bases). This sample comprised cultured CD8+ T cells from PBMCs, obtained from culture after CMV antigen stimulation. This clonotype was sampled from a human donor in good health (CMV status not recorded). Some clones in this sample may be carry-over from other donors' samples. DNA of the CDR3: TGTGCCAGCAGTGAAGCCCCGGGGGGCCTATCTGGGGCCAACGTCCTGACTTTC. This encodes CASSEAPGGLSGANVLTF.